This note documents a single TCR beta chain sequence. This clonotype was found a few times. Its target antigen remains unknown. The input lacks base qualities; no much larger clone sits a single base away. The TCR beta CDR3 regions were amplified from RNA transcripts. A first-round RT-PCR of the TCR CDR3 used the HTBI primer set with the Qiagen OneStep RT-PCR kit. A second multiplex PCR round built the libraries, followed by size selection and purification. Sequencing of the libraries was done on an Illumina HiSeq2000 using paired-end 100 bp reads. Per the original workflow: SOAPnuke was used to process the raw data, throwing out any read that contained adapters or uncalled bases, had a mean Phred below 15, or lacked an exact constant-primer or identifier match. High-quality paired reads were merged with COPE v1.2.5, and unique nucleotide sequences were defined as clonotypes. Clonotypes were aligned to IMGT TRBV, TRBD and TRBJ reference segments using MiTCR v1.1. Analysis was restricted to V-J combinations with a frequency above 0.0001, which covered roughly 99% of repertoires. The TCS score was defined as F50 (clonal expansion) divided by E x V (chaos), with BLOSUM62-based TCRdist calculated between CDR3 peptides within each V-J. Welch's t-statistics and random forest reduced just over 500 V-J features to 10 to 15, which were used in a naive Bayes classifier (R e1071). Thyroid-blood repertoire similarity was quantified with the Morisita-Horn index. TCRdb cleaned the public reads at Q25 with fastp, built clones with MiXCR and kept in-frame beta chains. A single entry per CDR3 protein holds the most common genes and DNA from its merged rows. Clone size and V and J calls follow TCRdb, not the original study. The sample table holds roughly 98,000 distinct CDR3 sequences, of which about 37% were seen once. Of the sample, 10% falls within the top ten clones.

This sample stems from a study of T cells in Graves' hyperthyroidism and ophthalmopathy (dated by TCRdb to the late 2010s). Broadly, across the study: TCR V-J signatures able to tell the groups apart were searched for in a discovery cohort of about a hundred patients, of whom roughly 42 had Graves' ophthalmopathy and 57 had stable Graves' hyperthyroidism. Prospective prediction of ophthalmopathy was tested in an independent validation cohort consisting of fewer than 20 hyperthyroidism patients and 15 to 17 patients who later progressed to ophthalmopathy. The roughly 94 discovery patients were randomly divided into training and test sets at a 7:3 ratio. The study also compared thyroid tissue and blood T-cell repertoires from about six Graves' hyperthyroidism patients. Once sampling was done, hyperthyroidism patients were given methimazole at a starting dose of 30 mg daily, whereas ophthalmopathy patients were given high-dose intravenous methylprednisolone. The paper reports TCR Vbeta CDR3 sequencing of more than 120 peripheral blood samples: some 41 ophthalmopathy, fewer than 85 hyperthyroidism and approximately 17 progressor patients. Broader findings and caveats from the paper: In validation, the model predicted progression to ophthalmopathy a median of around six months before onset, with about 67% sensitivity and about 72% specificity. Sample size was not statistically predetermined, and blinding of investigators to group allocation was not performed. In cross-validation, a model built on a 13 V-J signature told ophthalmopathy apart from stable hyperthyroidism with 85% to 90% sensitivity and around 83% specificity, and in testing the same model reached 80%/75%. Most expanded thyroid clonotypes (frequency above 0.001) were also detected in blood, a finding suggesting that blood repertoires may reflect thyroid immune responses.

Stable Graves' hyperthyroidism was defined as no progression to ophthalmopathy during 18 months of follow-up. The hyperthyroidism patients were between 18 and 65 years old and newly diagnosed, with a disease duration of less than 2 months. Exclusion was applied to patients with uncontrolled infections, other autoimmune diseases, pregnancy or lactation. Diagnoses were established on the basis of clinical symptoms, serum thyroxine and TRAb, thyroid ultrasound, and orbital computed tomography. Total RNA was extracted with Trizol reagent, and quality was checked on an Agilent 2100 Bioanalyzer. The germline V gene (reference sequence) yields DFQATT for CDR1 and SNEGSKA for CDR2. From cysteine to phenylalanine, the CDR3 is 16 amino acids long. This entry keeps only the CDR3 DNA: 48 bases, framed from base 1. The V end gives up 3 bases and the J end 2 bases, leaving 9 bases in the junction not matched to a gene.

The rearrangement joined TRBV20-1 to TRBJ2-3; 9 junctional bases match TRBD2. Sample: peripheral blood or thyroid tissue (not recorded which). This clonotype originated in a woman in her twenties or thirties with Graves' hyperthyroidism. The CDR3 sequence is CSASVGAGGLTDTQYF. Here is the DNA: TGCAGTGCTAGTGTTGGAGCGGGAGGACTCACAGATACGCAGTATTTT.